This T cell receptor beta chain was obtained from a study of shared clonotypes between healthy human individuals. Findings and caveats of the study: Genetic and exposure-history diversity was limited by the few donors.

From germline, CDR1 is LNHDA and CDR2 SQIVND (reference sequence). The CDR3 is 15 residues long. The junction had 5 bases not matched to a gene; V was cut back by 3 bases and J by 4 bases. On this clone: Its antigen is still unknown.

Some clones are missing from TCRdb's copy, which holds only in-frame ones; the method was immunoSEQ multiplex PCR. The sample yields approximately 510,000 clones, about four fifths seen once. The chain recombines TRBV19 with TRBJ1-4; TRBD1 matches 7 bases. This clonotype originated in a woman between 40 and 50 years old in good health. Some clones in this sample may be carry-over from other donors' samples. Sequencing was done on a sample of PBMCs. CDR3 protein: CASSISDRLNEKLFF. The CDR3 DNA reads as TGTGCCAGTAGTATTTCGGACAGGCTTAATGAAAAACTGTTTTTT.